This entry describes one T cell receptor (beta chain). Sequenced by immunoSEQ multiplex PCR; TCRdb stores in-frame clones only, minus some. This table holds 90,000 to 150,000 clones, about 93% found once. This record comes from a study of siplizumab effects on memory and regulatory T cells. The CDR3 runs to 14 residues. V lost 8 bases, J lost 7 bases, and 12 bases stayed unmatched. Germline V gene lookup returns CDR1 MNHNS and CDR2 SASEGT. The genes are TRBV6-1 and TRBJ1-1, with TRBD1 matching over 8 bases. The receptor comes from a human donor in good health. The source material was non-Treg CD4+ T cells sorted from blood. In nucleotides, the CDR3 is TGTGCCAGCGGCGTCCGGGACAGGCAAGGTGAAGCTTTCTTT. Encoded protein: CASGVRDRQGEAFF.